Listed here are 2 T cell receptor beta chains from one sample, sequenced in a study of CD8 T cells in ankylosing spondylitis. These receptors' antigens are unknown. Findings of the study overall: What appeared characteristic of ankylosing spondylitis blood was a TCR beta motif of several highly homologous variants.

Using its own MiXCR run on the 5' RACE reads, TCRdb lists one record per CDR3 protein. The repertoire holds about 540,000 distinct CDR3 sequences, about 13% seen once, with nearly 7% in the top ten. Sequenced material: blood, either unsorted or a sorted T cell fraction (not recorded which). These receptor sequences come from a male donor with ankylosing spondylitis.

In its sample, this clonotype was seen a few times. The rearrangement uses TRBV3-1 and TRBJ1-5; D uncertain. Per germline, CDR1 LGHDT and CDR2 YNNKEL (reference sequence). The CDR3 has 15 residues. Trimming stripped 0 bases from V and 3 bases from J, with 9 bases between. Written as DNA, the CDR3 is TGTGCCAGCAGCCAAGATTTCCGCCTCAATCAGCCCCAGCATTTT. This gives the protein CASSQDFRLNQPQHF.

The CDR3 bases are TGTGCCAGCGGCGGGGGTAATGAAAAACTGTTTTTT. Its translation: CASGGGNEKLFF. This rearrangement joins TRBV3-1 to TRBJ1-4; TRBD1 might be the D (5 bases). CDR1 LGHDT and CDR2 YNNKEL come from the germline V gene (reference sequence). The CDR3 has 12 residues. V gave up 8 bases and J gave up 4 bases, with 8 bases separating them.